Sequencing of this T cell receptor (beta chain) was carried out in a study of T cell changes during pregnancy in multiple sclerosis. The germline V gene has CDR1 SGHRS and CDR2 YFSETQ. The CDR3 is 15 residues long. After removal of 1 base from V and 2 bases from J, the junction contained 5 bases not matched to a gene. Measured with immunoSEQ multiplex PCR; TCRdb has only the in-frame clones, and not every one. The sample lists about 80,000 clones, approximately 91% occurring once. This receptor was identified in a female donor with multiple sclerosis, enrolled in a pregnancy study. The V and J genes are TRBV5-1 and TRBJ2-7; 8 bases fit TRBD2. This specimen consisted of peripheral blood, obtained before pregnancy. The CDR3: CASSLLTSEAYEQYF. The CDR3, as DNA: TGCGCCAGCAGCTTGTTGACTAGCGAGGCCTACGAGCAGTACTTC.